This TCR beta chain emerged from a study of OX40 agonist ivuxolimab in advanced cancers. General study points: On average, CD8+ T cells showed a greater number of expanded clones than CD4+. Clonal expansion was among the lowest in partial responders at 0.1-3.0 mg/kg, especially CD8+.

Here immunoSEQ multiplex PCR was the method, and the copy in TCRdb shows in-frame clones only, minus some. The sample lists tens of thousands of clones; about nine tenths were seen once. Remarks on this clone: Antigen: not known.

The specimen comprised CD4+ or CD8+ T cells sorted from blood, sampled in a trial of the OX40 agonist ivuxolimab. This TCR was recovered from an adult with an advanced solid tumor such as melanoma, head and neck, liver or kidney cancer.

The CDR3 DNA reads TGTGCCTGGATTGCCGCCGGAGGCTCTGGAAACACCATATATTTT. This sequence encodes CAWIAAGGSGNTIYF. This chain joins TRBV30 and TRBJ1-3, with D uncertain. The length of the CDR3 is 15 residues. Trimming took 4 bases from V and 0 from J, leaving 13 bases between them. From germline, CDR1 is GTSNPN and CDR2 SVGIG (reference sequence). Filled out from reference TRBV30 and TRBJ1-3, the complete variable domain reads SQTIHQWPATLVQPVGSPLSLECTVEGTSNPNLYWYRQAAGRGLQLLFYSVGIGQISSEVPQNLSASRPQDRQFILSSKKLLLSDSGFYLCAWIAAGGSGNTIYFGEGSWLTVV.